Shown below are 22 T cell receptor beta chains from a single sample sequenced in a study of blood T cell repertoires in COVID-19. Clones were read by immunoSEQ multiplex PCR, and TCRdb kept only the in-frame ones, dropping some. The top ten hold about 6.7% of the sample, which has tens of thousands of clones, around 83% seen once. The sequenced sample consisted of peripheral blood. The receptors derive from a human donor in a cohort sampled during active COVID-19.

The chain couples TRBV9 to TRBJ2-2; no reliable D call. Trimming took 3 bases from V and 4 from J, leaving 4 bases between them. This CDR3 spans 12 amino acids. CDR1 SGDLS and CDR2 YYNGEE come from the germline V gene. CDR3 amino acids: CASSASTGELFF. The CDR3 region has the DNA TGTGCCAGCAGCGCCAGCACCGGGGAGCTGTTTTTT. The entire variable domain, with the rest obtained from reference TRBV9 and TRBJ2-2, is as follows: DSGVTQTPKHLITATGQRVTLRCSPRSGDLSVYWYQQSLDQGLQFLIQYYNGEERAKGNILERFSAQQFPDLHSELNLSSLELGDSALYFCASSASTGELFFGEGSRLTVL.

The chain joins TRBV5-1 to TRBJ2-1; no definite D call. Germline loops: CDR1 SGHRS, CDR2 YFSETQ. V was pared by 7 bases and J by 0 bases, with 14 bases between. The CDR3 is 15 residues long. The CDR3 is CASSLGLGSYNEQFF. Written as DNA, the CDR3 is TGCGCCAGCTCTCTAGGTCTCGGCTCCTACAATGAGCAGTTCTTC.

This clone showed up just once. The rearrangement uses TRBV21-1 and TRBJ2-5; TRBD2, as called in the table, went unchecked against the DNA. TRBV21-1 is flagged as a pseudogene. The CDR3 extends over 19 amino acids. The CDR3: CASSNSGAVSGGTQETQYF. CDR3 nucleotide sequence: TGTGCCAGCAGCAATTCCGGCGCGGTTAGCGGGGGCACCCAAGAGACCCAGTACTTC.

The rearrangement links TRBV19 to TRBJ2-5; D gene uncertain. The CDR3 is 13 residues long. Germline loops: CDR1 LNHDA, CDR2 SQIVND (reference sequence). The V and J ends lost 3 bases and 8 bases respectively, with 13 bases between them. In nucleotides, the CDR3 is TGTGCCAGTAGTATCAACTACCGAGAAACCCAGTACTTC. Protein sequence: CASSINYRETQYF.

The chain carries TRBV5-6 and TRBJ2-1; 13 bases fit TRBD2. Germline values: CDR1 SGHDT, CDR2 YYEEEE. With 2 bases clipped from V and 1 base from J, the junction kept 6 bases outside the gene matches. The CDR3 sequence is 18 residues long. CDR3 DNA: TGTGCCAGCAGCTTCCGGACTAGCGGGGGAAGGTCCTACAATGAGCAGTTCTTC. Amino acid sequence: CASSFRTSGGRSYNEQFF.

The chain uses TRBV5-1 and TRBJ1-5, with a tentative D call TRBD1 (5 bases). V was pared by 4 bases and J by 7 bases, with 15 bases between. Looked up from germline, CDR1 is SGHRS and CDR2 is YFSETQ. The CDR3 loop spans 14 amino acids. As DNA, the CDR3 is TGCGCCAGCAGCCAAGACGGTCAGGGCCAGCCCCAGCATTTT. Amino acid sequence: CASSQDGQGQPQHF.

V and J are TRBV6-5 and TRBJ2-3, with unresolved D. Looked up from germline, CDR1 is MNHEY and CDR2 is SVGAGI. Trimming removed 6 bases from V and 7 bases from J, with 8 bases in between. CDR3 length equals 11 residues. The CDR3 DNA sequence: TGTGCCAGCAGCTTGAGTCATACGCAGTATTTT. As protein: CASSLSHTQYF.

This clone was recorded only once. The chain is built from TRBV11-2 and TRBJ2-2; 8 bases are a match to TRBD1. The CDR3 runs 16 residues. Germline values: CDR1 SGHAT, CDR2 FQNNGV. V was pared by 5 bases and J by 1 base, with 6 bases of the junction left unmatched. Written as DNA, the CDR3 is TGTGCCAGCAGCCGAGAGGGGACAGGGAACACCGGGGAGCTGTTTTTT. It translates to CASSREGTGNTGELFF. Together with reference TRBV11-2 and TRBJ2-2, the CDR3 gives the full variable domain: EAGVAQSPRYKIIEKRQSVAFWCNPISGHATLYWYQQILGQGPKLLIQFQNNGVVDDSQLPKDRFSAERLKGVDSTLKIQPAKLEDSAVYLCASSREGTGNTGELFFGEGSRLTVL.

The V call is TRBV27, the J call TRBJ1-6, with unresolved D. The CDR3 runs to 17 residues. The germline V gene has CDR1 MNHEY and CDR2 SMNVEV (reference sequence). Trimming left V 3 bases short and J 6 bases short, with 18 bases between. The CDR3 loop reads CASSFLGGQYANSPLHF. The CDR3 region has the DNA TGTGCCAGCAGTTTTCTGGGTGGGCAGTACGCTAATTCACCCCTCCACTTT.

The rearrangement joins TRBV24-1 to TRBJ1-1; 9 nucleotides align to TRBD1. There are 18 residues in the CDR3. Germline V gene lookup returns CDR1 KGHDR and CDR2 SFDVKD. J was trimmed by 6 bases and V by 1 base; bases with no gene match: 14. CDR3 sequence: CATSDFSRDREYYAEAFF. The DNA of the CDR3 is TGTGCCACCAGTGATTTCTCGCGGGACAGGGAATATTACGCTGAAGCTTTCTTT.

The CDR3 spells CASSQGGSGGNTIYF. CDR3 nucleotides: TGTGCCAGCAGCCAGGGGGGGTCAGGTGGAAACACCATATATTTT. The J gene is TRBJ1-3, the V gene TRBV4-2, with TRBD1 as a possible D gene (5 bases). The V and J ends lost 3 bases and 3 bases respectively, with 12 bases between them. CDR1 is LGHNA and CDR2 is YNFKEQ in the germline V gene. There are 15 residues in the CDR3.

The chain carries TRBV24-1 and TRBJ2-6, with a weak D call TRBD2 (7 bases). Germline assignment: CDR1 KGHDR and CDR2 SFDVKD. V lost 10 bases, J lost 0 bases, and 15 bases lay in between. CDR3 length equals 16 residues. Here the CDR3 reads CATSPGGSSGANVLTF. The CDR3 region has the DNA TGTGCCACGTCCCCGGGGGGCAGCTCTGGGGCCAACGTCCTGACTTTC.

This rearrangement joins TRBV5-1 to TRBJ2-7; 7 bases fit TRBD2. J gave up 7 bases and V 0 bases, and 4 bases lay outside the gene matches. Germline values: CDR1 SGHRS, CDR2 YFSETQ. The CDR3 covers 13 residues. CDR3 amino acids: CASSLGRGVEQYF. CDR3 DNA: TGCGCCAGCAGCTTGGGACGGGGGGTTGAGCAGTACTTC. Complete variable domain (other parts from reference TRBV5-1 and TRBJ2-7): KAGVTQTPRYLIKTRGQQVTLSCSPISGHRSVSWYQQTPGQGLQFLFEYFSETQRNKGNFPGRFSGRQFSNSRSEMNVSTLELGDSALYLCASSLGRGVEQYFGPGTRLTVT.

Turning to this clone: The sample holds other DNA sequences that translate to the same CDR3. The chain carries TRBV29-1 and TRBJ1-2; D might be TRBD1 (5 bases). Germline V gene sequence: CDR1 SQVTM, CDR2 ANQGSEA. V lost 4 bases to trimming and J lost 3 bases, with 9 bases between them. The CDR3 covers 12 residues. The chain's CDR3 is CSVGSRDYGYTF. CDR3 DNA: TGCAGCGTTGGATCCAGGGACTATGGCTACACCTTC.

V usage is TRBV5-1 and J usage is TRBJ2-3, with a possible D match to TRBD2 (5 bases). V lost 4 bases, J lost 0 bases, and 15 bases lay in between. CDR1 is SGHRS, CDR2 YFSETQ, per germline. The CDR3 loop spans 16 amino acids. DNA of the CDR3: TGCGCCAGCAGCGTGAGCGGTCTTACTAGCACAGATACGCAGTATTTT. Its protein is CASSVSGLTSTDTQYF.

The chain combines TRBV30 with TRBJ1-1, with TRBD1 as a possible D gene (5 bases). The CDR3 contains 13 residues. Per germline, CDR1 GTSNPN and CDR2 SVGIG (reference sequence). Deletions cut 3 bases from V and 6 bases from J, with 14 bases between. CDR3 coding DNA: TGTGCCTGGAGCGAATACACAGGTTCTGAAGCTTTCTTT. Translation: CAWSEYTGSEAFF.

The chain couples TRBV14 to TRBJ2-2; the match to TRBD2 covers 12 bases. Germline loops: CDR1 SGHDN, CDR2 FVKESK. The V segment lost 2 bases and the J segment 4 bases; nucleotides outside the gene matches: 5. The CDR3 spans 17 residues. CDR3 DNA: TGTGCCAGCAGCCAATTAACTAGCGGGAGGCCCACCGGGGAGCTGTTTTTT. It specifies CASSQLTSGRPTGELFF.

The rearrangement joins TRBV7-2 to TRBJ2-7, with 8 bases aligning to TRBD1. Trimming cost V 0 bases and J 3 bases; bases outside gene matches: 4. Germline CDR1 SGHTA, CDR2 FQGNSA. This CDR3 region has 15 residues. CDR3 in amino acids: CASSLAAGGFYEQYF. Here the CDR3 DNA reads TGTGCCAGCAGCTTAGCGGCAGGGGGCTTCTACGAGCAGTACTTC.

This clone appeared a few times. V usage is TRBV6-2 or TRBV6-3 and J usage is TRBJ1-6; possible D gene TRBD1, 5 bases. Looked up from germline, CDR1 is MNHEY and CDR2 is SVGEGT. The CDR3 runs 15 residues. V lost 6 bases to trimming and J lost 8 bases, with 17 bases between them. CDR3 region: CASSSGPGPYSPLHF. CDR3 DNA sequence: TGTGCCAGCAGCTCGGGCCCAGGGCCGTATTCACCCCTCCACTTT.

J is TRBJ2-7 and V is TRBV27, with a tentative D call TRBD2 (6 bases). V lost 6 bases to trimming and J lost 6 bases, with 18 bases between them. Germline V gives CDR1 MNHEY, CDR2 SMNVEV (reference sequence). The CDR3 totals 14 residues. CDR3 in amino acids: CASSLRTNSGEQYF. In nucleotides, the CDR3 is TGTGCCAGCAGCCTTAGGACTAATAGCGGCGAGCAGTACTTC.

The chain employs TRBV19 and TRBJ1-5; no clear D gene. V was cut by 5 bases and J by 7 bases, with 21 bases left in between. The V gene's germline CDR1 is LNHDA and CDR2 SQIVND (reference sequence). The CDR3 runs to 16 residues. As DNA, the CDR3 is TGTGCCAGTAGTTCGACCGGGATCCAGAAGAGGCAGCCCCAGCATTTT. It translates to CASSSTGIQKRQPQHF.

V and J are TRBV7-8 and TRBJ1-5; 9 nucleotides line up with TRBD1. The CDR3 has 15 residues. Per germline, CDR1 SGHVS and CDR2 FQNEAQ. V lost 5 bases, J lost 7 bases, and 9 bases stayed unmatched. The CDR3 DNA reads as TGTGCCAGCAGCACACGGACAGGGGCGGTACAGCCCCAGCATTTT. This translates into CASSTRTGAVQPQHF.